The sample holds a few counts of the clone carrying this T cell receptor (beta chain). Its specificity is unknown. The data stem from a study of long-term antiretroviral therapy in people with HIV. With survey level as its setting, the immunoSEQ assay was v3.0. The table came from immunoSEQ multiplex PCR; TCRdb's copy has only in-frame clones and leaves some out. The sample yields approximately 26,000 clones, around 84% seen once. The CDR3 length is 13 residues. Germline-derived CDR1 and CDR2 are LNHDA and SQIVND (reference sequence). V lost 3 bases and J lost 8, with 13 bases in between. Study-level results: Once patients were on ART, diversity went higher but still fell short of transplant donor controls. Clones showing expansion before ART dominated the repertoire at all time points.

The receptor's source is a man between 18 and 35 years old with HIV. The sample here was unsorted PBMCs, taken 0.4 years after starting antiretroviral therapy. The rearrangement uses TRBV19 and TRBJ1-2; the D is unclear. CDR3 sequence: CASSIGVAVGYTF. CDR3 in DNA: TGTGCCAGTAGTATCGGAGTGGCAGTCGGCTACACCTTC. The full variable domain, in which reference TRBV19 and TRBJ1-2 provide the parts outside the CDR3, is DGGITQSPKYLFRKEGQNVTLSCEQNLNHDAMYWYRQDPGQGLRLIYYSQIVNDFQKGDIAEGYSVSREKKESFPLTVTSAQKNPTAFYLCASSIGVAVGYTFGSGTRLTVV.